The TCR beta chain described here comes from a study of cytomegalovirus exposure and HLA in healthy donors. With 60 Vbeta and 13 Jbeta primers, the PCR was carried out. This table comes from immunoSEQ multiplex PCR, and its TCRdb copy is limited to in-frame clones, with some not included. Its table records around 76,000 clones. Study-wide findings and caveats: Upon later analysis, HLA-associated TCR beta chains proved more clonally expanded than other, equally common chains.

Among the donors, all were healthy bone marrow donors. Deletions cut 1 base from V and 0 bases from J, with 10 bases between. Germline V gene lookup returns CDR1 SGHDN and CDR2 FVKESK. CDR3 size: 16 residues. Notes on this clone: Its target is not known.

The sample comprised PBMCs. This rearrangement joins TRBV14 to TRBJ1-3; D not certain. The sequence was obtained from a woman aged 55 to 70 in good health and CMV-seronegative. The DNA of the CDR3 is TGTGCCAGCAGCCAAGTAGCCACTAGCTCTGGAAACACCATATATTTT. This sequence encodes CASSQVATSSGNTIYF.